This T cell receptor beta chain was sequenced for a study of early T cells in non-severe SARS-CoV-2 infection. Background on the study: From unsorted whole blood, bulk RNA was sequenced, and the chains remained unpaired.

Whole-study results and caveats: The matching step, a VDJdb search, favored anti-spike CD8 responses and missed private and CD4 specificities.

Researchers attached unique molecular identifiers to individual cDNA molecules. TCRdb analysed the 5' RACE reads with MiXCR anew, one entry per CDR3 protein. The data contain about 56,000 distinct CDR3 sequences, about 16% of them seen just once; the ten biggest clones take up about 4%. V was clipped by 5 bases and J by 1 base, with 15 bases between them. Germline CDR1 DFQATT, CDR2 SNEGSKA (reference sequence). The CDR3 has 14 amino acids. This clonotype was seen only a few times. What it binds is unknown. Here the sequenced sample was whole blood, taken at baseline. The V and J genes are TRBV20-1 and TRBJ2-7; a possible D gene is TRBD1 (6 bases). This TCR came from an adult who was a healthcare worker with PCR-confirmed SARS-CoV-2 infection or an uninfected control (not recorded which). DNA of the CDR3: TGCAGTGCTTCGGACAGCGCTTTTTCCTACGAGCAGTACTTC. Protein product: CSASDSAFSYEQYF.